The sequence of this TCR beta chain was determined in a study of blood T cell repertoires in COVID-19. The overall study: The origin of the acute and convalescent COVID-19 samples was the United States, Italy and Spain.

Germline loops: CDR1 LNHNV, CDR2 YYDKDF (reference sequence). This CDR3 has 13 residues. Germline trimming cut 7 bases from V and 8 bases from J; bases unmatched to any gene: 5. Cohort allocation depended upon clinical history that participants reported. The data were produced by immunoSEQ multiplex PCR, yet TCRdb's version contains in-frame clones alone and is incomplete. The profile shows roughly 200,000 clones, about 85% of them singletons. The gene calls are TRBV15 and TRBJ1-4, with 9 bases matching TRBD1. The material sequenced was PBMCs or T cells enriched from blood (not recorded which). This TCR was recovered from a woman aged 25 to 45 who had recovered from COVID-19. This CDR3 reads CATTGQGGEKLFF. The CDR3 coding sequence is TGTGCCACCACGGGACAGGGTGGGGAAAAACTGTTTTTT.